Below, one T cell receptor beta chain is given with its context. The antigen remains undetermined. TCRdb analysed the reads with MiXCR anew, one entry per CDR3 protein. In the table there are about 830,000 distinct CDR3 sequences, roughly 33% of which are singletons. The data were taken from a study of T cell repertoires in cytomegalovirus infection. Whole-study results and caveats: People with CMV and the relevant HLA were identified by cumulative public TCR beta family frequency.

This clonotype was obtained from a human donor in good health (CMV status not recorded). Some clones in this sample may be carry-over from other donors' samples. The sequences come from cultured CD8+ T cells from PBMCs, collected from culture after CMV antigen stimulation.

As DNA, the CDR3 is TGTGCCAGCAGCGTAGATCCCACTAGCACACCTAGCACAGATACGCAGTATTTT. This encodes CASSVDPTSTPSTDTQYF. V usage is TRBV9 and J usage is TRBJ2-3; D might be TRBD2 (6 bases). The germline V gene encodes CDR1 SGDLS and CDR2 YYNGEE. This CDR3 region has 18 residues. The V end was cut by 0 bases, the J end by 0 bases, with 17 bases between.